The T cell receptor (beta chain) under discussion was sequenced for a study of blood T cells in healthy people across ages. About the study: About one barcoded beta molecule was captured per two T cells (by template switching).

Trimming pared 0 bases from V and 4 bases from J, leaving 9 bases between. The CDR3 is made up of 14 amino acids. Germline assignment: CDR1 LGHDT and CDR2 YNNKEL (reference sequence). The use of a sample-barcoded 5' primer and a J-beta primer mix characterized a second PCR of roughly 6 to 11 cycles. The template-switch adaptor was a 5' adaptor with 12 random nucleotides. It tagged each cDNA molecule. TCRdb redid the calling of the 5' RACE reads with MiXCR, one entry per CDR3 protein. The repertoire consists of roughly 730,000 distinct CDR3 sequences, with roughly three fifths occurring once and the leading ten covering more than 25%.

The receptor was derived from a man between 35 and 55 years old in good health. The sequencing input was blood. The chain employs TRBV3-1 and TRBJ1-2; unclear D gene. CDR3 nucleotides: TGTGCCAGCAGCCAAGAGGTGCGCGGCTATGGCTACACCTTC. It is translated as CASSQEVRGYGYTF.